The present T cell receptor (beta chain) was sequenced within a study of cytomegalovirus exposure and HLA in healthy donors. Findings and caveats of the study: Reports indicated that the classifier achieved high specificity and sensitivity in diagnosing cytomegalovirus status. A few chains linked to CMV were shown in vitro to be specific for CMV antigens.

Concerning this clone: Antigen specificity is unknown.

After removal of 6 bases from V and 0 bases from J, the junction contained 6 bases not matched to a gene. The CDR3 extends over 14 amino acids. Germline assignment: CDR1 SQVTM and CDR2 ANQGSEA. The PCR used 60 Vbeta and 13 Jbeta primers. Libraries were prepared by immunoSEQ multiplex PCR; TCRdb keeps only in-frame clonotypes and omits some of them. The sample lists 250,000 to 350,000 clones, over 70% occurring once. The TCR was taken from a girl aged 2 to 10 in good health and CMV-seronegative. This rearrangement joins TRBV29-1 to TRBJ2-7; 9 bases are shared with TRBD2. The sample consisted of PBMCs. The CDR3 sequence is CSVVAGESSYEQYF. CDR3 DNA sequence: TGCAGCGTAGTAGCGGGAGAAAGCTCCTACGAGCAGTACTTC.